This T cell receptor beta chain was documented in a study of T cells in localized non-small cell lung cancer (dated by TCRdb to the early 2020s). Study-level background: T cell repertoires of 200 to 300 early-stage NSCLC patients were analyzed, with tumors being compared against uninvolved tumor-adjacent lungs. The cohort was made up of hundreds of treatment-naive NSCLC patients whose localized lung tumors had been resected. The mean age of the NSCLC patients was under 70 years, with 130 or so men and around 100 women.

TCR beta CDR3 regions were sequenced from DNA using the immunoSEQ Assay. The source study handled its data this way. To compute T cell density, TCR beta template counts were normalized to usable DNA, which was estimated by amplifying housekeeping genes. The preseqR package was used to estimate richness by extrapolating to 400,000 templates for PBMC samples and to 120,000 templates for tissue samples. Clonality was calculated as one minus Pielou's evenness. To identify tissue-enriched TCRs, differential abundance testing was run on productive amino-acid clonotypes with a minimum total count of 5 and an alpha of 0.1. The Jaccard Index and the Morisita Overlap Index were used to quantify repertoire overlap between compartments. GLIPH grouped TCR beta CDR3s together with public tetramer-defined viral CDR3s, and a viral motif had to include at least three viral sequences and show V-gene enrichment. TCRdb stores this immuneACCESS table with in-frame sequences only. Part of the clones is absent; in the studies checked, under half of the shortfall reflects unresolved V genes, and no reason is known for the rest. The D gene and trimming were derived from the DNA, and the V and J assignments and clone size from that table. This sample has about 59,000 clones in its table, and approximately 90% of those were observed once. Jointly, the top ten make up roughly a fifth of the sample.

At diagnosis, tumor, uninvolved tumor-adjacent lung and peripheral blood were collected and then preserved as a mix of FFPE and fresh-frozen material. For TCR repertoire profiling, blood samples were analyzed in the form of peripheral blood mononuclear cells. This clone has more than one count but fewer than ten. Its antigen remains unidentified. Nothing much larger sits one base from this clone, and base qualities are not available. Beyond this particular receptor, the publication reports: Multi-region tumor sequencing was not performed, so intratumor heterogeneity could not be excluded. Because of the exploratory design, TCR variables were selected using unadjusted p-values without false-discovery rate correction. Higher T cell density in blood was associated with longer overall survival, whereas higher clonality in adjacent lung was associated with shorter survival. A median of around 57 of the top 100 tumor clones were detected in paired uninvolved adjacent lung, and 28 of these tumor clones were also found among the top 100 clones of the paired uninvolved adjacent lung. Uninvolved tumor-adjacent lung showed the highest T cell clonality, higher than tumor, which suggests more focused antigenic responses in the uninvolved tumor-adjacent lung.

V loses 8 bases, J loses 5 bases, and the germline ends lie 19 bases apart. CDR3 length: 15 amino acids, cysteine to phenylalanine. Just CDR3 DNA is preserved here, 45 bases in frame from base 1. CDR1 SGHTA and CDR2 FQGTGA were looked up in the germline V gene. The specimen was peripheral blood, collected before any cancer treatment. This receptor chain uses TRBV7-3 and TRBJ2-1; a weak D assignment points to TRBD1 (6 bases agree). This clonotype originated in a man aged 35-69 years with stage I squamous cell lung carcinoma. The CDR3 protein sequence reads: CASARGQLGDNEQFF. Read as DNA, the sequence is TGTGCCAGCGCCCGTGGACAGCTCGGGGACAATGAGCAGTTCTTC.